The 24 T cell receptor beta chains in this list originate from one sample, sequenced in a study of metastatic and nonmetastatic thyroid tumors. No patient had received any treatment before thyroid surgery. TCRdb re-called the PCR reads via MiXCR. Seen here are over 45,000 clones, approximately 20% observed once, and the top ten hold roughly 3.8%. Sequencing was done on a sample of blood. These receptors originate from a male donor with papillary thyroid cancer or a benign thyroid nodule (not recorded which). Some clones in this sample may be carry-over from other donors' samples.

This clone has just a few counts. This may be a read error, as it is one base from a much larger clone. Other nucleotide sequences in the sample specify the same CDR3. The chain is built from TRBV12-3 or TRBV12-4 and TRBJ2-5; 8 bases line up with TRBD1. The CDR3 consists of 14 residues. J lost 5 bases, V lost 3 bases, and 5 bases had no gene match. CDR3 in DNA: TGTGCCAGCAGTTTGCAGGGGGCTTACGAGACCCAGTACTTC. Encoded protein: CASSLQGAYETQYF.

At least ten counts were recorded for this clone. The CDR3 sequence is CASSSTYSVRGKNIQYF. CDR3 DNA sequence: TGTGCCAGCAGTTCTACTTACTCAGTCCGGGGCAAAAACATTCAGTACTTC. This chain uses TRBV27 with TRBJ2-4; D is perhaps TRBD2 (5 bases). Germline loops: CDR1 MNHEY, CDR2 SMNVEV (reference sequence). This CDR3 has 17 amino acids. V dropped 4 bases and J dropped 3 bases, with 19 bases sitting between them.

This clone showed up many times. V is TRBV2 and J is TRBJ1-2; 7 bases are shared with TRBD1. The CDR3 covers 14 residues. Germline trimming cut 6 bases from V and 2 bases from J; bases unmatched to any gene: 6. Per germline, CDR1 SNHLY and CDR2 FYNNEI. CDR3 in DNA: TGTGCCAGCAGCGCCGGAGGGGGCAACTATGGCTACACCTTC. Residues: CASSAGGGNYGYTF. Complete variable domain (other parts from reference TRBV2 and TRBJ1-2): EPEVTQTPSHQVTQMGQEVILRCVPISNHLYFYWYRQILGQKVEFLVSFYNNEISEKSEIFDDQFSVERPDGSNFTLKIRSTKLEDSAMYFCASSAGGGNYGYTFGSGTRLTVV.

The CDR3 nucleotides are TGCGCCAGCAGCCAAGAGACGTCGTATAATTCACCCCTCCACTTT. Amino acids: CASSQETSYNSPLHF. The genes are TRBV4-1 and TRBJ1-6, with unresolved D. The CDR3 is made up of 15 amino acids. Germline lookup yields CDR1 MGHRA and CDR2 YSYEKL. Trimming cost V 0 bases and J 4 bases, with 7 bases left between them.

This clone was seen at least ten times. The chain carries TRBV2 and TRBJ2-5; 7 nucleotides align to TRBD1. CDR1 and CDR2 (germline): SNHLY, FYNNEI. J gave up 3 bases and V 4 bases, and 5 bases lay outside the gene matches. The CDR3 length is 14 residues. The CDR3 sequence: CASSAQQGKETQYF. CDR3 DNA sequence: TGTGCCAGCAGTGCCCAACAGGGGAAAGAGACCCAGTACTTC. The variable domain in full, completed from reference TRBV2 and TRBJ2-5, reads EPEVTQTPSHQVTQMGQEVILRCVPISNHLYFYWYRQILGQKVEFLVSFYNNEISEKSEIFDDQFSVERPDGSNFTLKIRSTKLEDSAMYFCASSAQQGKETQYFGPGTRLLVL.

This clone has a handful of counts. Since no conserved phenylalanine or tryptophan closes the CDR3, a read error is the likely cause. V gene TRBV12-3 or TRBV12-4 combines with J gene TRBJ2-4, with D perhaps TRBD2 (6 bases). The length of the CDR3 is 15 residues. CDR3 region: CVSTRGSSAKNIQYL. CDR3 in DNA: TGTGTCAGCACCCGGGGGAGTTCGGCCAAAAACATTCAGTACCTC.

This clone was detected ten times or more. This chain connects TRBV27 to TRBJ2-7; 11 positions match TRBD2. V was pared by 3 bases and J by 5 bases, with 3 bases of the junction left unmatched. Germline assignment: CDR1 MNHEY and CDR2 SMNVEV (reference sequence). This CDR3 region has 14 residues. The CDR3 reads CASSLTSGIHEQYF. In nucleotides, the CDR3 is TGTGCCAGCAGTTTGACTAGCGGGATCCACGAGCAGTACTTC.

This clone has ten or more counts. The J gene is TRBJ1-4, the V gene TRBV28, with 10 bases fitting TRBD1. The CDR3 runs 13 residues. The V gene end was trimmed by 6 bases and the J gene end by 8 bases; junction bases not matched to a gene: 3. CDR1 is MDHEN and CDR2 is SYDVKM in the germline V gene. CDR3 DNA: TGTGCCAGCAGCGGGACAGGGGAAGAAAAACTGTTTTTT. Translating gives CASSGTGEEKLFF.

J is TRBJ1-2 and V is TRBV20-1, with D maybe TRBD1 (5 bases). Trimming cost V 0 bases and J 4 bases, with 18 bases left between them. Germline V gene data show CDR1 as DFQATT and CDR2 as SNEGSKA (reference sequence). This CDR3 is built from 16 residues. The CDR3 nucleotides read TGCAGTGCTAGAGATCGGGGCAGGCCGGCGGTCTATGGCTACACCTTC. Its protein is CSARDRGRPAVYGYTF.

This clone occurred a few times. A read error may be the cause here, since a much bigger clone is one base away. The same CDR3 can be traced to other DNA sequences in this sample. The chain is built from TRBV3-1 and TRBJ1-1, with D unclear. CDR1 and CDR2 from the germline V gene are LGHDT and YNNKEL (reference sequence). Trimming pared 6 bases from V and 5 bases from J, leaving 19 bases between. CDR3 length: 15 residues. The CDR3 loop reads CASSNSPGSTTEAFF. Written as DNA, the CDR3 is TGTGCCAGCAGTAATAGCCCGGGGAGTACGACTGAAGCTTTCTTT.

This clone was picked up many times. The chain joins TRBV6-1 to TRBJ1-2; D not certain. CDR1 is MNHNS and CDR2 is SASEGT in the germline V gene. The ends were cut back, 6 bases at V and 2 bases at J, with 10 bases in the middle. This CDR3 comprises 13 residues. The CDR3 DNA is TGTGCCAGCAGGAGGACGGAGAACTATGGCTACACCTTC. The encoded protein is CASRRTENYGYTF.

The V call is TRBV30, the J call TRBJ1-5, with D possibly TRBD1 on 6 matching bases. The CDR3 has 14 amino acids. The germline CDR1 and CDR2 sequences are GTSNPN and SVGIG (reference sequence). V lost 0 bases and J 6 bases, leaving 12 bases between the germline ends. CDR3 residues: CAWSVGGGGQPQHF. The CDR3 DNA reads TGTGCCTGGAGTGTCGGAGGGGGAGGTCAGCCCCAGCATTTT.

Many counts were recorded for this clone. The chain joins TRBV4-1 to TRBJ2-1; 9 nucleotides agree with TRBD2. J gave up 4 bases and V 3 bases, and 4 bases lay outside the gene matches. CDR3 length: 15 residues. Germline V gives CDR1 MGHRA, CDR2 YSYEKL. The chain's CDR3 is CASSQTSGSYNEQFF. As DNA, the CDR3 is TGCGCCAGCAGCCAGACTAGCGGTTCATACAATGAGCAGTTCTTC.

The rearrangement links TRBV30 to TRBJ2-5; 8 nucleotides align to TRBD2. V shed 3 bases, J shed 5 bases, and the junction held 8 bases outside the gene matches. CDR3 length: 14 residues. Per germline, CDR1 GTSNPN and CDR2 SVGIG (reference sequence). The CDR3 reads CAWRAGEEYETQYF. For the CDR3, the DNA is TGTGCCTGGAGAGCGGGAGAAGAGTATGAGACCCAGTACTTC.

This clone was recorded a few times. CDR3 coding DNA: TGTGCCAGCAGCTTATCCGGGACAACAGGAAACACCATATATTTT. Residues: CASSLSGTTGNTIYF. The rearrangement joins TRBV13 to TRBJ1-3; D possibly corresponds to TRBD1 (6 bases). The CDR3 is 15 amino acids. V gave up 2 bases and J gave up 4 bases, with 12 bases separating them. CDR1 and CDR2 from the germline V gene are PRHDT and FYEKMQ (reference sequence).

Many counts were recorded for this clone. J is TRBJ1-2 and V is TRBV11-1; D not certain. Germline assignment: CDR1 SGHAT and CDR2 FQDESV (reference sequence). The CDR3 totals 17 residues. V was pared by 4 bases and J by 4 bases, with 22 bases between. CDR3 protein: CASSSTELVRGPYGYTF. DNA of the CDR3: TGTGCCAGCAGCTCCACAGAGCTAGTTCGAGGGCCCTATGGCTACACCTTC.

Ten or more counts support this clone. The chain is built from TRBV20-1 and TRBJ1-2; no firm D call. Germline V gene sequence: CDR1 DFQATT, CDR2 SNEGSKA (reference sequence). This CDR3 contains 10 residues. V was pared by 5 bases and J by 8 bases, with 9 bases between. CDR3 in DNA: TGCAGTGCTCCTTTAGTGGGCTACACCTTC. Its protein is CSAPLVGYTF.

This clone was recorded many times. This chain links TRBV30 with TRBJ2-7; D is uncertain. This CDR3 region has 11 residues. The germline V gene has CDR1 GTSNPN and CDR2 SVGIG (reference sequence). V was shortened by 0 bases and J by 5 bases, with 5 bases between the two germline ends. The CDR3 DNA is TGTGCCTGGAGTGTAGGGAACGAGCAGTACTTC. This gives the protein CAWSVGNEQYF.

This clone was picked up a small number of times. The gene calls are TRBV5-1 and TRBJ2-5; the D is unclear. V was clipped by 4 bases and J by 0 bases, with 16 bases between them. Germline V gives CDR1 SGHRS, CDR2 YFSETQ. This CDR3 contains 16 residues. CDR3 nucleotide sequence: TGCGCCAGCAGCGTTGGGCCCACAGACTACCAAGAGACCCAGTACTTC. It specifies CASSVGPTDYQETQYF.

This clone was seen a handful of times. V usage is TRBV2 and J usage is TRBJ1-2; D is unresolved. The ends were cut back, 7 bases at V and 6 bases at J, with 18 bases in the middle. The germline V gene has CDR1 SNHLY and CDR2 FYNNEI. This CDR3 contains 14 residues. The CDR3 DNA reads as TGTGCCAGCATCCCCGGTGTCGAGGGAGATGGCTACACCTTC. It encodes CASIPGVEGDGYTF. The full variable domain, with the rest looked up from reference TRBV2 and TRBJ1-2, is EPEVTQTPSHQVTQMGQEVILRCVPISNHLYFYWYRQILGQKVEFLVSFYNNEISEKSEIFDDQFSVERPDGSNFTLKIRSTKLEDSAMYFCASIPGVEGDGYTFGSGTRLTVV.

This clone was seen a few times. CDR3 loop: CASSYPGQGTVNQPQHF. DNA of the CDR3: TGTGCCAGCAGTTACCCCGGACAGGGGACCGTCAATCAGCCCCAGCATTTT. V is TRBV6-6 and J is TRBJ1-5, with 9 bases that match TRBD1. CDR1 is MNHNY and CDR2 is SVGAGI in the germline V gene (reference sequence). The CDR3 length is 17 residues. The junction had 8 bases not matched to a gene; V was cut back by 2 bases and J by 3 bases.

As to this clone: This may be a read error, as it is one base from a much larger clone. This sample also contains other DNA sequences that code for the same CDR3. J is TRBJ1-4 and V is TRBV18; maybe TRBD1 (5 bases). This CDR3 is 15 amino acids long. Germline values: CDR1 KGHSH, CDR2 LQKENI. The CDR3 here is CASSPQQEKYEKLFF. The DNA of the CDR3 is TGTGCCAGCTCACCACAACAGGAGAAGTATGAAAAGCTGTTTTTT.

Ten or more counts support this clone. The V call is TRBV11-1, the J call TRBJ2-1; 12 bases are shared with TRBD2. Germline values: CDR1 SGHAT, CDR2 FQDESV (reference sequence). This CDR3 contains 18 residues. Unmatched junction bases numbered 7, after V lost 4 bases and J lost 0 bases. The CDR3 reads CASSSRTSGALSYNEQFF. The CDR3 region has the DNA TGTGCCAGCAGCTCCCGGACTAGCGGGGCTCTCTCCTACAATGAGCAGTTCTTC.

This clone came up many times. The J gene is TRBJ1-2, the V gene TRBV7-8, with D uncertain. Germline V gene sequence: CDR1 SGHVS, CDR2 FQNEAQ. V gave up 5 bases and J gave up 2 bases, with 6 bases separating them. CDR3 size: 12 residues. The CDR3 nucleotides are TGTGCCAGCAGCCCCCGGAACTATGGCTACACCTTC. This encodes CASSPRNYGYTF.